This T cell receptor (beta chain) appears in the sequencing data of a study of glioma-infiltrating T cells. Study-wide points: Above-expected tissue-blood divergence occurred in all gliomas, most in low-grade ones.

Amplification of TCR alpha and beta CDR3 regions from RNA used iRepertoire nested multiplex PCR. TCRdb processed the multiplex PCR reads anew with MiXCR; each CDR3 protein has one entry. Among more than 85,000 distinct CDR3 sequences listed, approximately 26% were seen once. CDR1 is MDHEN, CDR2 SYDVKM, per germline. The ends were cut back, 3 bases at V and 10 bases at J, with 7 bases in the middle. CDR3 length equals 12 residues. This clonotype was seen many times. The antigen is not known. Sample: glioma tissue, nonneoplastic brain tissue, or PBMCs (not recorded which). This sequence joins TRBV28 and TRBJ1-6; no clear D. The TCR originated in a human donor with low-grade glioma or glioblastoma, undergoing nonglioma brain surgery, or in good health (not recorded which). In nucleotides, the CDR3 is TGTGCCAGCAGTTTGAATCTCTCACCCCTCCACTTT. Amino acids: CASSLNLSPLHF.